This is a list of T cell receptor beta chains from one sample in a study of technical replicates of blood from a few donors. TCRdb's table, derived via immunoSEQ multiplex PCR, lists solely in-frame clones and lacks some. The table lists approximately 87,000 clones, 90% to 95% of them singletons. Material for sequencing was T cells isolated from PBMCs. Receptor source: a human donor in good health. Both conserved end residues are part of each CDR3. A D gene is named only where the DNA matches it firmly. Only some rows state a clone size, as once, few, many or a class for expanded clones.

-	-	TRBV6-5	TRBJ2-6	CAVRSRSGANVLTF	TGTGCCGTTCGCTCCAGGTCTGGGGCCAACGTCCTGACTTTC
TRBD1	-	TRBV11-2	TRBJ2-3	CASNKKSGQGATDTQYF	TGTGCCAGCAACAAGAAATCGGGACAGGGTGCCACAGATACGCAGTATTTT
-	-	TRBV6-5	TRBJ2-3	CASSYSQESDTQYF	TGTGCCAGCAGTTACTCCCAAGAGTCAGATACGCAGTATTTT
TRBD2	-	TRBV14	TRBJ2-7	CASSQNAWTSGIYEQYF	TGTGCCAGCAGCCAAAACGCTTGGACTAGCGGGATCTACGAGCAGTACTTC
TRBD2	once	TRBV10-3	TRBJ2-1	CAISESASGSNNEQFF	TGTGCCATCAGTGAGTCTGCTAGCGGGAGTAATAATGAGCAGTTCTTC
-	-	TRBV4-1	TRBJ2-1	CASSQGPIGDEQFF	TGCGCCAGCAGCCAGGGTCCAATCGGAGATGAGCAGTTCTTC
TRBD1	-	TRBV10-3	TRBJ1-2	CAISGTGEVGYTF	TGTGCCATCAGCGGGACAGGGGAGGTAGGCTACACCTTC
-	-	TRBV11-3	TRBJ2-7	CASSLDGYEQYF	TGTGCCAGCAGCCTAGACGGCTACGAGCAGTACTTC
TRBD1	-	TRBV18	TRBJ1-5	CASSHRGEGQPQHF	TGTGCCAGCTCCCACAGGGGCGAGGGTCAGCCCCAGCATTTT
-	few	TRBV5-6	TRBJ2-5	CASSFATGTHQETQYF	TGTGCCAGCAGCTTTGCCACGGGGACTCATCAAGAGACCCAGTACTTC
-	-	TRBV14	TRBJ2-5	CASSQAGTPETQYF	TGTGCCAGCAGCCAAGCCGGGACTCCAGAGACCCAGTACTTC
TRBD2	-	TRBV9	TRBJ2-1	CASSVEIAGEINEQFF	TGTGCCAGCAGCGTTGAAATAGCGGGAGAAATTAATGAGCAGTTCTTC
-	-	TRBV6-1	TRBJ1-2	CASYRGGGYTF	TGTGCCAGCTATAGGGGGGGTGGCTACACCTTC
-	once	TRBV19	TRBJ1-4	CASSTHRDATNEKLFF	TGTGCCAGTAGTACACACAGGGATGCAACTAATGAAAAACTGTTTTTT